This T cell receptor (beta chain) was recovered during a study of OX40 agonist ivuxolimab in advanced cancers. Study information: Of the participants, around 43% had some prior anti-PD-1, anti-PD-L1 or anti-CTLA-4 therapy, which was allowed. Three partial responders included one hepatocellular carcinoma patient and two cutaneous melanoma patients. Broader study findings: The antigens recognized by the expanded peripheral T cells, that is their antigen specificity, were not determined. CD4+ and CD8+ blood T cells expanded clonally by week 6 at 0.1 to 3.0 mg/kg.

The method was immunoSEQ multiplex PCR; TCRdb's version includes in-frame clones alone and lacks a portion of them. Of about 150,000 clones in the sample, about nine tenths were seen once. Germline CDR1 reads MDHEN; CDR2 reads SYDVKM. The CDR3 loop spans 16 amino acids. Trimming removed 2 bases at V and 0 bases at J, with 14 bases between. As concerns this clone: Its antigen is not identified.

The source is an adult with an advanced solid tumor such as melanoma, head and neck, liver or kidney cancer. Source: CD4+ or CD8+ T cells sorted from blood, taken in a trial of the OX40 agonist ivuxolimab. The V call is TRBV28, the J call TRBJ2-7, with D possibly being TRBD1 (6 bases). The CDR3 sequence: CASSLGPGQSSYEQYF. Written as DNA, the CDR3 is TGTGCCAGCAGTTTAGGACCGGGACAAAGCTCCTACGAGCAGTACTTC.